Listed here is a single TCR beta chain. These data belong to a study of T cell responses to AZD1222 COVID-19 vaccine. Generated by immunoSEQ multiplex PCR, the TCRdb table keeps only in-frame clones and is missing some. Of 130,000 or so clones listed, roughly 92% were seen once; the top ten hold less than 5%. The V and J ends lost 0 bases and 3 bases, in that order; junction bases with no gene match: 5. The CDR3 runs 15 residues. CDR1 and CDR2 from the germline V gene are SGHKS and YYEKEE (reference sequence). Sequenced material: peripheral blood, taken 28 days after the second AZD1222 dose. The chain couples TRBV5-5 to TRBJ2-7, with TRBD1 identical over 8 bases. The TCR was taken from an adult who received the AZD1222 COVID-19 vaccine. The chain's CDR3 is CASSLEGTGLYEQYF. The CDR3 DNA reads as TGTGCCAGCAGCTTGGAGGGGACAGGTCTCTACGAGCAGTACTTC.